These T cell receptor beta chains were read from a single sample in a study of regulatory T cells in long-lasting Graves disease. Each CDR3 protein is one row after TCRdb ran MiXCR on the multiplex PCR reads. Here the sample spans about 470,000 distinct CDR3 sequences, around 20% being singletons. The source material was peripheral blood mononuclear cells (PBMCs), sampled when the disease was refractory, from a patient treated with antithyroid drugs. Every receptor here comes from a female donor with Graves disease. The CDR3 runs from the conserved cysteine through the conserved F or W. D genes are given only for firm matches. Clone size, where shown, is once, few, many, or a class for clones that have expanded.

D gene	J gene	V gene	clone size	CDR3 DNA	CDR3 protein
NA	TRBJ1-3	TRBV2	NA	TGTGCCAGCAAGGGGCCTGGAAACACCATATATTTT	CASKGPGNTIYF
TRBD1	TRBJ1-1	TRBV12-3/TRBV12-4	many	TGTGCCAGCAGTACCGTCTTACAGGGGGAAGCTTTCTTT	CASSTVLQGEAFF
NA	TRBJ2-7	TRBV5-1	NA	TGCGCCAGCAGCCCCAGCGCGCCGGCGTACGAGCAGTACTTC	CASSPSAPAYEQYF
NA	TRBJ1-5	TRBV20-1	few	TGCAGTGCTAGAGAAACAGGAGGTCAGCCCCAGCATTTT	CSARETGGQPQHF
TRBD1	TRBJ2-7	TRBV28	few	TGTGCCAGCAGCTGGGACAGGGTCTACGAGCAGTACTTC	CASSWDRVYEQYF
NA	TRBJ1-1	TRBV29-1	NA	TGCAGCGTTGAAAGTTACACTGAAGCTTTCTTT	CSVESYTEAFF
NA	TRBJ2-2	TRBV6-5	few	TGTGCCAGCAGTTACTCGCCAGGGACGAACACCGGGGAGCTGTTTTTT	CASSYSPGTNTGELFF
TRBD1	TRBJ2-5	TRBV2	many	TGTGCCAGCAGTGGGACAGGGTCAGGGGAGACCCAGTACTTC	CASSGTGSGETQYF
NA	TRBJ2-1	TRBV20-1	NA	TGCAGTGCTAGCCCCAATACCGGATTCGACAATGAGCAGTTCTTC	CSASPNTGFDNEQFF
NA	TRBJ1-1	TRBV20-1	few	TGCAGTGCCCCCAGGAGGCTTTCTCGGACTGAAGCTTTCTTT	CSAPRRLSRTEAFF
TRBD1	TRBJ1-4	TRBV28	many	TGTGCCAGCAGTTTACAGGGGGCGAGGGCTAATGAAAAACTGTTTTTT	CASSLQGARANEKLFF
NA	TRBJ2-7	TRBV28	many	TGTGCCAGCAGCTTAGTTGGGTCCTACGAGCAGTACTTC	CASSLVGSYEQYF
TRBD2	TRBJ2-2	TRBV2	NA	TGTGCCAGCTTACCTAGCGGGGCCTGGGGGGAGCTGTTTTTT	CASLPSGAWGELFF
TRBD1	TRBJ1-6	TRBV6-2/TRBV6-3	many	TGTGCCACTCGGACAGGAGATAATTCACCCCTCCACTTT	CATRTGDNSPLHF
NA	TRBJ1-3	TRBV19	NA	TGTGCCAGTAGTACCGGACGGAACTCTGGAAACACCATATATTTT	CASSTGRNSGNTIYF
NA	TRBJ2-1	TRBV29-1	few	TGCAGCGCCTGGGACAATGAGCAGTTCTTC	CSAWDNEQFF
TRBD2	TRBJ2-1	TRBV6-1	NA	TGTGCCAGCAGCACCGGGACTAGCGGGAGGGTGGGCAATGAGCAGTTCTTC	CASSTGTSGRVGNEQFF
NA	TRBJ1-2	TRBV16	NA	TGTGCCAGCAGCCCTCGCCAGCAATCCTTTGGGGCCCGGGGCTACACCTTC	CASSPRQQSFGARGYTF
NA	TRBJ2-7	TRBV15	NA	TGTGCCACCAGCAGAGGCAGGGAACAGTACGAGCAGTACTTC	CATSRGREQYEQYF
NA	TRBJ2-2	TRBV18	NA	TGTGCCAGCTCACCATCCGGTGGCTCCGGGGAGCTGTTTTTT	CASSPSGGSGELFF
TRBD2	TRBJ2-7	TRBV20-1	NA	TGCAGTGCTAGAGATATCTGGACTAGCGGGAACACCTACGAGCAGTACTTC	CSARDIWTSGNTYEQYF
TRBD1	TRBJ1-1	TRBV19	few	TGTGCCAGTAGTACCCCAGGGGGCGCGGGCACTGAAGCTTTCTTT	CASSTPGGAGTEAFF
NA	TRBJ2-7	TRBV9	NA	TGTGCCAGCAGCGATACAGGGATGGAGCAGTACTTC	CASSDTGMEQYF
TRBD2	TRBJ2-1	TRBV2	NA	TGTGCCAGCAGGCGGACTAGCGGGAGTGGGGATGAGCAGTTCTTC	CASRRTSGSGDEQFF
TRBD1	TRBJ2-7	TRBV19	few	TGTGCCAGTAGTACATTGCTCCATACGGGACAGGATCCCTACGAGCAGTACTTC	CASSTLLHTGQDPYEQYF
NA	TRBJ2-2	TRBV5-1	NA	TGCGCCAGCAGCTTGAAGGGCGAAACCGGGGAGCTGTTTTTT	CASSLKGETGELFF
NA	TRBJ2-1	TRBV20-1	few	TGCAGTGCTAAACCCCCCCCCAATGAGCAGTTCTTC	CSAKPPPNEQFF
TRBD2	TRBJ2-5	TRBV7-3	many	TGTGCCAGCAGCTCAGGGACTAGCGGGGGAGAGACCCAGTACTTC	CASSSGTSGGETQYF
TRBD2	TRBJ2-7	TRBV3-1	many	TGTGCCAGCAGCCAAGCCGCGGGAGGAAGATACGAGCAGTACTTC	CASSQAAGGRYEQYF
NA	TRBJ1-2	TRBV30	NA	TGTGCCTGGAGTGAGGCGGGGGGCGGTTATGGCTACACCTTC	CAWSEAGGGYGYTF
NA	TRBJ2-2	TRBV7-8	NA	TGTGCCAGCAGCTTAGGGGTAGAGCGCTCCGGGGAGCTGTTTTTT	CASSLGVERSGELFF
NA	TRBJ2-7	TRBV6-2/TRBV6-3	NA	TGTGCCAGCAGCCCGGCGGGAAAGCAGTACTTC	CASSPAGKQYF
TRBD1	TRBJ1-1	TRBV27	many	TGTGCCAGCAGTTTGAACAGGGGGAACACTGAAGCTTTCTTT	CASSLNRGNTEAFF